These 6 T cell receptor beta chains share one sample of origin, sequenced in a study of cytomegalovirus exposure and HLA in healthy donors. Use of 60 Vbeta and 13 Jbeta primers characterized the PCR. The method was immunoSEQ multiplex PCR; TCRdb's version includes in-frame clones alone and lacks a portion of them. The table includes about 120,000 clones, 65% to 80% detected once. The specimen was PBMCs. The receptors come from a woman aged 40 to 55 in good health and CMV-seropositive.

The J gene is TRBJ2-1, the V gene TRBV29-1; a weak D match, TRBD2 (6 bases). V gave up 1 base and J gave up 3 bases, with 10 bases separating them. Looked up from germline, CDR1 is SQVTM and CDR2 is ANQGSEA. This CDR3 region has 14 residues. The chain's CDR3 is CSVEGPGDYNEQFF. Here the CDR3 DNA reads TGCAGCGTTGAAGGCCCGGGAGACTACAATGAGCAGTTCTTC.

The chain uses TRBV21-1 and TRBJ2-7; the DNA was not used to check the table's D call, TRBD1. TRBV21-1 is termed a pseudogene. The CDR3 consists of 14 residues. CDR3 sequence (DNA): TGTGCCAGCAGCAAACAGGGAAGGACCTACGAGCAGTACTTC. Protein: CASSKQGRTYEQYF.

DNA for the CDR3: TGTGCCAGCAGCCCCGACTTCGACTCCTACAATGAGCAGTTCTTC. This gives the protein CASSPDFDSYNEQFF. This chain links TRBV4-2 with TRBJ2-1; D is undetermined. Trimming removed 4 bases from V and 0 bases from J, with 10 bases in between. Germline assignment: CDR1 LGHNA and CDR2 YNFKEQ. This CDR3 is built from 15 residues.

The chain uses TRBV6-6 and TRBJ1-1; 7 nucleotides align to TRBD1. Germline CDR1 is MNHNY and CDR2 is SVGAGI (reference sequence). V was pared by 4 bases and J by 5 bases, with 4 bases of the junction left unmatched. CDR3 size: 13 residues. CDR3 bases: TGTGCCAGCAGTTGGACAGGAAGGACTGAAGCTTTCTTT. This translates into CASSWTGRTEAFF.

This chain joins TRBV7-3 and TRBJ2-6, with 8 nucleotides matching TRBD2. The germline CDR1 and CDR2 sequences are SGHTA and FQGTGA. The CDR3 covers 16 residues. V lost 8 bases, J lost 0 bases, and 6 bases stayed unmatched. The CDR3 is CASAPSGGSGANVLTF. The CDR3 region has the DNA TGTGCCAGCGCCCCCAGCGGGGGCTCTGGGGCCAACGTCCTGACTTTC.

V and J are TRBV7-2 and TRBJ2-1; TRBD2 is a possible D gene (6 bases). The germline V gene encodes CDR1 SGHTA and CDR2 FQGNSA. CDR3 length: 16 amino acids. V shed 3 bases and J shed 0 bases, with 12 bases lying between them. The CDR3 nucleotides read TGTGCCAGCAGCTTGGGCGGCGGGGACTCCTACAATGAGCAGTTCTTC. Amino acid sequence: CASSLGGGDSYNEQFF.